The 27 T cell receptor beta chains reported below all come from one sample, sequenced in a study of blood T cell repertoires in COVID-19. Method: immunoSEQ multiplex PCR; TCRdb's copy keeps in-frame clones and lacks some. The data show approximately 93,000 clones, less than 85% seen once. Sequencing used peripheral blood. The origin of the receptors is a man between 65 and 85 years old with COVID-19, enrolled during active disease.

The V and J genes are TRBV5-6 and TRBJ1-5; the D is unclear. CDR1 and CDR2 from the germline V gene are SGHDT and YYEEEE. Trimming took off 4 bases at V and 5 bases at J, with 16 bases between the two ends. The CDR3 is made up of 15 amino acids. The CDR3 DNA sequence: TGTGCCAGCAGCCTTGGAGGAGGGCTGGATCAGCCCCAGCATTTT. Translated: CASSLGGGLDQPQHF.

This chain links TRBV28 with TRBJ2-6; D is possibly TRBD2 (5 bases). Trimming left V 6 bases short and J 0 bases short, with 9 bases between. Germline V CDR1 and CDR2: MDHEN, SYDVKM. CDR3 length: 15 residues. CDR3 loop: CASSPGLSGANVLTF. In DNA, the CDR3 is TGTGCCAGCAGCCCAGGACTCTCTGGGGCCAACGTCCTGACTTTC.

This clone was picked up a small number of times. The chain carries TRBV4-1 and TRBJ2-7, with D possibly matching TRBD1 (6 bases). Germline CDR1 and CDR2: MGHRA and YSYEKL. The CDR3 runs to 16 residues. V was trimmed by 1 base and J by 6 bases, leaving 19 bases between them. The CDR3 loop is CASSQVIGPGVAEQYF. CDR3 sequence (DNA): TGCGCCAGCAGCCAAGTTATTGGGCCAGGGGTTGCCGAGCAGTACTTC.

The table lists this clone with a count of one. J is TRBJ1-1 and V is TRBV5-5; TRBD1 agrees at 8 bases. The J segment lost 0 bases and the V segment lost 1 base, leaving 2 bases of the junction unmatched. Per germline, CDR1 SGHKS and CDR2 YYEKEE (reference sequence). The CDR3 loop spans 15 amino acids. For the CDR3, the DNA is TGTGCCAGCAGCTTGAGGACAGGGATGAACACTGAAGCTTTCTTT. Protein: CASSLRTGMNTEAFF.

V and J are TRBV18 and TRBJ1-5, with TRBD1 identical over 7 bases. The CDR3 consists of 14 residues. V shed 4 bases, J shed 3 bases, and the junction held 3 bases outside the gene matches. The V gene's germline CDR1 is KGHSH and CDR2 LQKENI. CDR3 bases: TGTGCCAGCTCACTGACAGGGCCCAATCAGCCCCAGCATTTT. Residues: CASSLTGPNQPQHF.

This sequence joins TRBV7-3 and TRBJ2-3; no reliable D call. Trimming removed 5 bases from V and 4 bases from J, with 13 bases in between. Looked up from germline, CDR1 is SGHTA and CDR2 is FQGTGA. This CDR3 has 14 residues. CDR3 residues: CASSPSPFADTQYF. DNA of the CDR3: TGTGCCAGCAGCCCCAGTCCATTCGCAGATACGCAGTATTTT.

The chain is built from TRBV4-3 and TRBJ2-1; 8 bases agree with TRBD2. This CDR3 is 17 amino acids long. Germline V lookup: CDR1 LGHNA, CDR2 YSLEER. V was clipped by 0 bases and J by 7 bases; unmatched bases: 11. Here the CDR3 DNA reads TGCGCCAGCAGCCAAGATTACGGCGGGAGGATCGGGAATGAGCAGTTCTTC. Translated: CASSQDYGGRIGNEQFF.

The CDR3 DNA sequence: TGTGCCACCAGTGACCCACTAGCGGGAGGACTTAATGAGCAGTTCTTC. This codes for CATSDPLAGGLNEQFF. The rearrangement links TRBV24-1 to TRBJ2-1; 12 bases map to TRBD2. Germline CDR1 and CDR2: KGHDR and SFDVKD. The CDR3 is 16 residues long. J lost 7 bases, V lost 4 bases, and 7 bases had no gene match.

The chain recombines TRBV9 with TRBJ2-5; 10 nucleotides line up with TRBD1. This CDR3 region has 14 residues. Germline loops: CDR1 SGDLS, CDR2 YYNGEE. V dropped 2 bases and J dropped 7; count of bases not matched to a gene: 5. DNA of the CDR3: TGTGCCAGCAGCGTGGGACAGGGGTCGGGGACCCAGTACTTC. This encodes CASSVGQGSGTQYF.

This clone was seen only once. As DNA, the CDR3 is TGTGCCAGCAGCTTAGCTGTCGGAGGTGGGCGGGGAAGAGACGAGCAGTACTTC. It codes for CASSLAVGGGRGRDEQYF. The chain joins TRBV7-2 to TRBJ2-7, with D possibly being TRBD2 (6 bases). This CDR3 has 18 amino acids. Germline V gene data show CDR1 as SGHTA and CDR2 as FQGNSA. V was trimmed by 0 bases and J by 5 bases, leaving 23 bases between them.

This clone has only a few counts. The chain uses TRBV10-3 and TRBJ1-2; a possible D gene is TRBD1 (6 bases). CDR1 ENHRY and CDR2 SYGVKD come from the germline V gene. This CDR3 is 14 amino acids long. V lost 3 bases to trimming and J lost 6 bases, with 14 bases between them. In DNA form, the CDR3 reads TGTGCCATCAGTGACGTGGACAGCCCCCATGGCTACACCTTC. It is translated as CAISDVDSPHGYTF.

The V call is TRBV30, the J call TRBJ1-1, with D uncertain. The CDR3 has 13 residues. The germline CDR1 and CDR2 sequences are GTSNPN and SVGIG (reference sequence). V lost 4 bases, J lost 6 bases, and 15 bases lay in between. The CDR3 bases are TGTGCCTGGAACTGGCCGGGAGGCGCTGAAGCTTTCTTT. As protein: CAWNWPGGAEAFF.

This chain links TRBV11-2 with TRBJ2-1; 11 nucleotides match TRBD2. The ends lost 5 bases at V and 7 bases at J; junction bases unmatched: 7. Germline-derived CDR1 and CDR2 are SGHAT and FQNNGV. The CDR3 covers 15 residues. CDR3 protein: CASSILAGGYNEQFF. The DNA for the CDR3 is TGTGCCAGCAGCATCTTAGCGGGGGGGTATAATGAGCAGTTCTTC.

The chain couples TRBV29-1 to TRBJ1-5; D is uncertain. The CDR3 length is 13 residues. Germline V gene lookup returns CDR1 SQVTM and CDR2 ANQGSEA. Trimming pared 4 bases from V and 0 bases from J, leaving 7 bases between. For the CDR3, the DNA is TGCAGCGTTGTCGACAATAGCAATCAGCCCCAGCATTTT. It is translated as CSVVDNSNQPQHF.

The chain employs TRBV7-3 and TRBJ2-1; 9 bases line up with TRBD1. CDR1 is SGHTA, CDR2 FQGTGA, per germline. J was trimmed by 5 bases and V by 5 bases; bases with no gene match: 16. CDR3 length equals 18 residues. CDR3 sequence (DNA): TGTGCCAGCAGCCGGCTACCTACGGGACAGGGATATAACAATGAGCAGTTCTTC. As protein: CASSRLPTGQGYNNEQFF.

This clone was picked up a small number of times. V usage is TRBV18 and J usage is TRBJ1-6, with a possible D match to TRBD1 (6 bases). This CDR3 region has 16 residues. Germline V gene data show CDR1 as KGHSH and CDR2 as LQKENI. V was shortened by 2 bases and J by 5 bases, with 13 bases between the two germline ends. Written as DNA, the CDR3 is TGTGCCAGCTCACCATACTCTCCAGGGGATAATTCACCCCTCCACTTT. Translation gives CASSPYSPGDNSPLHF.

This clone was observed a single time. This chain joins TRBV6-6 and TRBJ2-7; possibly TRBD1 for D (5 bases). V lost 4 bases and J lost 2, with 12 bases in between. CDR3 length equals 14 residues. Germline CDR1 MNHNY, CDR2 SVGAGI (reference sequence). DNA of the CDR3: TGTGCCAGCAGTTCTATCGACAGAACCTACGAGCAGTACTTC. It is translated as CASSSIDRTYEQYF.

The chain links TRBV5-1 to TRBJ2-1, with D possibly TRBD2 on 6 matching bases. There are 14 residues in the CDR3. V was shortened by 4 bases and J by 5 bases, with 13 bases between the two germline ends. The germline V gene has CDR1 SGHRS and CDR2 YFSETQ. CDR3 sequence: CASSDLSGHNEQFF. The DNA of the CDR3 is TGCGCCAGCAGCGACCTAAGCGGGCACAATGAGCAGTTCTTC.

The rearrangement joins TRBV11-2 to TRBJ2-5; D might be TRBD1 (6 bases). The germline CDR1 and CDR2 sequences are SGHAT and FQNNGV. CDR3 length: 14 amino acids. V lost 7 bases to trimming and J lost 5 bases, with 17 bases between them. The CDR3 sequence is CASTQGNPVETQYF. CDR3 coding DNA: TGTGCCAGCACCCAGGGGAACCCGGTGGAGACCCAGTACTTC.

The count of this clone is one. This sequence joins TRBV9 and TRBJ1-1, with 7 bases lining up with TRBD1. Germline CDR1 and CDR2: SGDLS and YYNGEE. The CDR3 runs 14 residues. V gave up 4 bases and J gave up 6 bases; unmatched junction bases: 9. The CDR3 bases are TGTGCCAGCAGCACCCGGGACAGTGTCCCTGAAGCTTTCTTT. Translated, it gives CASSTRDSVPEAFF.

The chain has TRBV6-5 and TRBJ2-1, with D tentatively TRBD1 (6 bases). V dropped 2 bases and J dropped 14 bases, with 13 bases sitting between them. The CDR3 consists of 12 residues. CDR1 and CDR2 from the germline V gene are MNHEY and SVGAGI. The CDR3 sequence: CASSYLGGWKFF. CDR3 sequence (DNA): TGTGCCAGCAGTTACCTAGGGGGATGGAAGTTCTTC.

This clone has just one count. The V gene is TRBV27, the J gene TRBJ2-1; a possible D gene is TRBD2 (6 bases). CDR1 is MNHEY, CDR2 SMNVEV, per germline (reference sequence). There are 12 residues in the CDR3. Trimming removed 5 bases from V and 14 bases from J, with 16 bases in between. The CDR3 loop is CASSTTGANEFF. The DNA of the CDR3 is TGTGCCAGCAGTACCACGGGAGCAAATGAGTTCTTC.

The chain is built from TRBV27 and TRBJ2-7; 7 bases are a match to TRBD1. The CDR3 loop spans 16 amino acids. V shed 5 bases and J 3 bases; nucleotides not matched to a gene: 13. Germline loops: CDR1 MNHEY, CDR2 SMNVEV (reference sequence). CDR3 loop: CASSVIASGQFYEQYF. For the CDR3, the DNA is TGTGCCAGCAGTGTTATCGCCTCGGGACAGTTCTACGAGCAGTACTTC.

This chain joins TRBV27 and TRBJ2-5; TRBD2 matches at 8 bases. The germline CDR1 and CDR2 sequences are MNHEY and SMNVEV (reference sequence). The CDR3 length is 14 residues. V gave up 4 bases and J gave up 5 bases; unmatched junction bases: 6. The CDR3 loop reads CASSSPGGWETQYF. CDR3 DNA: TGTGCCAGCAGTTCCCCGGGGGGGTGGGAGACCCAGTACTTC.

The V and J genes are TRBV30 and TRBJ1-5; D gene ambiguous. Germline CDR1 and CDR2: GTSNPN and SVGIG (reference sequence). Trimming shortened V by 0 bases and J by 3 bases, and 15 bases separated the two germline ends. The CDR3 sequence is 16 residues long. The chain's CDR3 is CAWSVPGPFPNQPQHF. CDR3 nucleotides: TGTGCCTGGAGTGTCCCTGGGCCCTTCCCCAATCAGCCCCAGCATTTT.

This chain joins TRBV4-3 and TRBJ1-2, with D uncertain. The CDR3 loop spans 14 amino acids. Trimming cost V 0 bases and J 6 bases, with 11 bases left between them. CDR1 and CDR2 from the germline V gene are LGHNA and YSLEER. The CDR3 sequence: CASSQDGRVDGYTF. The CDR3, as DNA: TGCGCCAGCAGCCAAGATGGGCGGGTGGATGGCTACACCTTC.

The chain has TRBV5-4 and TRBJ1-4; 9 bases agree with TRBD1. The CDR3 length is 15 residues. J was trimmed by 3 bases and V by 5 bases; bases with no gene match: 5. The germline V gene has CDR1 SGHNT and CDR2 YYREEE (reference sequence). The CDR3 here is CASRPGQGANEKLFF. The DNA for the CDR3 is TGTGCCAGCAGGCCGGGACAGGGTGCTAATGAAAAACTGTTTTTT. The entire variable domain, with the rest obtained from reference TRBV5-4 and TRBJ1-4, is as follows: ETGVTQSPTHLIKTRGQQVTLRCSSQSGHNTVSWYQQALGQGPQFIFQYYREEENGRGNFPPRFSGLQFPNYSSELNVNALELDDSALYLCASRPGQGANEKLFFGSGTQLSVL.